The 16 T cell receptor beta chains reported below all come from one sample, sequenced in a study of blood T cell repertoires in COVID-19 (dated by TCRdb to 2018 to 2020). The protocol used for the library was the immunoSEQ multiplex PCR assay. The table was pulled from immuneACCESS by TCRdb, which kept in-frame rearrangements only. Such tables lose some clones; where checked, under half of the loss comes from unresolved V genes, and the rest has no known cause. The sample table records approximately 170,000 clones; under 85% of these occur just once. The top ten constitute about an eighth of the sample. The sample comprised peripheral blood. All receptors come from a man between 65 and 79 years old who had recovered from COVID-19.

The CDR3 nucleotides are TGCGCCAGCAGTTTGACAGGGCTTAATTCACCCCTCCACTTT. It is translated as CASSLTGLNSPLHF. The chain carries TRBV5-1 and TRBJ1-6, with 7 positions matching TRBD1. The CDR3 sequence is 14 residues long. The junction had 5 bases not matched to a gene; V was cut back by 5 bases and J by 6 bases. Germline-derived CDR1 and CDR2 are SGHRS and YFSETQ.

This chain links TRBV7-9 with TRBJ2-1, with 9 nucleotides matching TRBD2. The CDR3 sequence is 16 residues long. With 1 base clipped from V and 8 bases from J, the junction kept 9 bases outside the gene matches. Germline CDR1 reads SEHNR; CDR2 reads FQNEAQ (reference sequence). The CDR3 sequence is CASSLVWGGRGDEQFF. CDR3 nucleotide sequence: TGTGCCAGCAGCTTAGTCTGGGGCGGGAGGGGCGATGAGCAGTTCTTC.

This clone was seen just once. V usage is TRBV6-5 and J usage is TRBJ2-7, with D perhaps matching TRBD1 (6 bases). The CDR3 consists of 13 residues. V shed 10 bases and J shed 2 bases, with 15 bases lying between them. Germline V gene lookup returns CDR1 MNHEY and CDR2 SVGAGI. CDR3 amino acids: CAITGQSTYEQYF. In nucleotides, the CDR3 is TGTGCCATCACCGGACAGTCCACCTACGAGCAGTACTTC.

V and J are TRBV29-1 and TRBJ1-1, with a possible D match to TRBD1 (6 bases). CDR1 and CDR2 from the germline V gene are SQVTM and ANQGSEA. The CDR3 has 13 amino acids. V was clipped by 8 bases and J by 0 bases, with 13 bases between them. CDR3 sequence reads: CSYSQGLNTEAFF. For the CDR3, the DNA is TGCAGCTACTCTCAGGGGTTGAACACTGAAGCTTTCTTT.

J is TRBJ2-3 and V is TRBV2; 7 nucleotides match TRBD1. This CDR3 spans 17 amino acids. Germline lookup yields CDR1 SNHLY and CDR2 FYNNEI. The V segment lost 6 bases and the J segment 2 bases; nucleotides outside the gene matches: 14. The CDR3, as DNA: TGTGCCAGCAGCGACTCCGCTCTGACAGGGATCACAGATACGCAGTATTTT. Amino acids: CASSDSALTGITDTQYF.

This clone is a singleton in its sample. The V call is TRBV11-2, the J call TRBJ2-1, with 10 bases aligning to TRBD2. The J segment lost 6 bases and the V segment lost 1 base, leaving 15 bases of the junction unmatched. Germline values: CDR1 SGHAT, CDR2 FQNNGV. The CDR3 totals 19 residues. The CDR3 DNA reads TGTGCCAGCAGCTTAGTGACTAGCGGGCCTGGGGCTTTCGGCAATGAGCAGTTCTTC. Protein product: CASSLVTSGPGAFGNEQFF.

This clone was seen a single time. The chain uses TRBV6-6 and TRBJ1-2; 7 bases align to TRBD1. Trimming at V came to 6 bases and at J to 0 bases, leaving 7 bases not matched to a gene. The CDR3 consists of 15 residues. Germline V CDR1 and CDR2: MNHNY, SVGAGI (reference sequence). In nucleotides, the CDR3 is TGTGCCAGCAGGGGGGACAGCATCTCTAACTATGGCTACACCTTC. As protein: CASRGDSISNYGYTF.

The chain uses TRBV2 and TRBJ1-3, with 8 bases that match TRBD1. The germline V gene has CDR1 SNHLY and CDR2 FYNNEI. This CDR3 comprises 15 residues. J lost 0 bases, V lost 6 bases, and 4 bases had no gene match. The CDR3 coding sequence is TGTGCCAGCAGGGGACAGGTCTTCTCTGGAAACACCATATATTTT. Residues: CASRGQVFSGNTIYF.

This clone was recorded once. The chain carries TRBV11-3 and TRBJ2-2, with D possibly matching TRBD1 (5 bases). The CDR3 spans 12 residues. Trimming pared 6 bases from V and 7 bases from J, leaving 9 bases between. The V gene's germline CDR1 is SGHNT and CDR2 YENEEA. The chain's CDR3 is CASRQGDGELFF. CDR3 nucleotide sequence: TGTGCCAGCAGGCAGGGTGACGGGGAGCTGTTTTTT.

V usage is TRBV5-4 and J usage is TRBJ1-3; TRBD1 agrees at 11 bases. The CDR3 sequence is 17 residues long. The germline V gene has CDR1 SGHNT and CDR2 YYREEE (reference sequence). V gave up 4 bases and J gave up 4 bases; unmatched junction bases: 10. DNA of the CDR3: TGTGCCAGCAGCCTGGGGGCGGGACAGGGGGTCGGAAACACCATATATTTT. Translating it yields CASSLGAGQGVGNTIYF.

This chain joins TRBV18 and TRBJ2-3, with a possible D match to TRBD2 (6 bases). Trimming took off 6 bases at V and 0 bases at J, with 13 bases between the two ends. The CDR3 is 15 amino acids. Germline lookup yields CDR1 KGHSH and CDR2 LQKENI. This chain's CDR3 is CASSMDYLSTDTQYF. The CDR3 nucleotides read TGTGCCAGCTCGATGGACTACCTAAGCACAGATACGCAGTATTTT.

The genes are TRBV7-9 and TRBJ2-6; possibly TRBD1 for D (6 bases). This CDR3 spans 19 amino acids. From germline, CDR1 is SEHNR and CDR2 FQNEAQ (reference sequence). Trimming cost V 6 bases and J 0 bases, with 21 bases left between them. The CDR3 loop is CASRRFRDKVSSGANVLTF. CDR3 coding DNA: TGTGCCAGCAGACGTTTCCGGGACAAGGTAAGCTCTGGGGCCAACGTCCTGACTTTC.

V and J are TRBV18 and TRBJ2-7; TRBD1 might be the D (6 bases). The V end was cut by 6 bases, the J end by 2 bases, with 14 bases between. In germline, CDR1 is KGHSH, CDR2 LQKENI. The length of the CDR3 is 14 residues. CDR3 nucleotides: TGTGCCAGCTCCCCGGGGACACGGACCTACGAGCAGTACTTC. This encodes CASSPGTRTYEQYF. The whole variable domain, filled in from reference TRBV18 and TRBJ2-7, reads NAGVMQNPRHLVRRRGQEARLRCSPMKGHSHVYWYRQLPEEGLKFMVYLQKENIIDESGMPKERFSAEFPKEGPSILRIQQVVRGDSAAYFCASSPGTRTYEQYFGPGTRLTVT.

This clone has more than one count but fewer than ten. This chain uses TRBV6-6 with TRBJ2-7, with TRBD1 matching over 8 bases. Trimming at V came to 5 bases and at J to 1 base, leaving 7 bases not matched to a gene. Germline CDR1 reads MNHNY; CDR2 reads SVGAGI (reference sequence). The CDR3 consists of 15 residues. The CDR3 region is CASSRSWTGSYEQYF. The CDR3 nucleotides are TGTGCCAGCAGTCGATCTTGGACAGGGTCCTACGAGCAGTACTTC.

This chain links TRBV7-2 with TRBJ2-7; 10 bases line up with TRBD2. Germline V gene sequence: CDR1 SGHTA, CDR2 FQGNSA. Trimming removed 1 base from V and 7 bases from J; junction bases left unmatched: 13. The CDR3 length is 17 residues. Here the CDR3 DNA reads TGTGCCAGCAGCTTAGTGTGGCTAGCGGGGGCCCAGGGGGAGCAGTACTTC. Amino acids: CASSLVWLAGAQGEQYF.

V and J are TRBV29-1 and TRBJ1-2, with D possibly TRBD1 on 5 matching bases. The CDR3 is made up of 13 amino acids. V lost 7 bases and J 3 bases, leaving 15 bases between the germline ends. Germline-derived CDR1 and CDR2 are SQVTM and ANQGSEA. The CDR3 spells CSAGRLVDYGYTF. The CDR3, as DNA: TGCAGCGCGGGGCGCCTTGTTGACTATGGCTACACCTTC. The full variable domain, in which reference TRBV29-1 and TRBJ1-2 provide the parts outside the CDR3, is SAVISQKPSRDICQRGTSLTIQCQVDSQVTMMFWYRQQPGQSLTLIATANQGSEATYESGFVIDKFPISRPNLTFSTLTVSNMSPEDSSIYLCSAGRLVDYGYTFGSGTRLTVV.